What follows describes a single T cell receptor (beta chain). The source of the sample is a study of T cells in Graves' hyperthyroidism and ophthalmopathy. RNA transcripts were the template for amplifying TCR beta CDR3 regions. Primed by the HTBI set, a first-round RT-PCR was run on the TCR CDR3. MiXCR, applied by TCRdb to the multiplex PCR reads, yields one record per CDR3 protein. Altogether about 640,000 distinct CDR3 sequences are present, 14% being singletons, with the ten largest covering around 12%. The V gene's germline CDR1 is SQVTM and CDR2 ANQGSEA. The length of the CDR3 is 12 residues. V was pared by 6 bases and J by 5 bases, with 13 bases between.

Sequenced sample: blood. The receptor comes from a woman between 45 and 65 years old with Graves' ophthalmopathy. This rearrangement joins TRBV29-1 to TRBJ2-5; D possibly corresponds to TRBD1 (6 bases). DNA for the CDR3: TGCAGCGTCGCTTGGGGGCTGGAGACCCAGTACTTC. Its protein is CSVAWGLETQYF.